This T cell receptor beta chain was retrieved from a study of blood T cell repertoires in COVID-19 (dated by TCRdb to the early 2020s). About the investigation overall: Samples from collaborators originated in the United States, Italy and Spain and spanned both the acute and convalescent phases of COVID-19. The samples were drawn from two sources: the first 160 participants of the ongoing ImmuneRACE study, and over 1,000 subjects contributed by 6 global collaborators. Where HLA class I and class II types were available, the types were taken from metadata supplied by the sample provider, not from assay-based typing. The dataset comprised deeply sampled blood TCRbeta repertoires from subjects exposed to, actively infected with, or recovered from COVID-19. The sample metadata nearly always contained a de-identified subject ID, COVID-19 status, age in years and sex. The prospective study material was composed of cDNA or gDNA derived from T cells, B-cell-depleted T cells, or PBMCs. A freely available public database, intended as a resource for researchers studying the immune response to SARS-CoV-2, is where the repertoires were released.

According to the germline V gene (reference sequence), CDR1 reads LNHDA and CDR2 reads SQIVND. The CDR3, cysteine through phenylalanine, is 13 amino acids long. The sequence is cut down to CDR3 DNA, 39 bases in frame from base 1. V was cut back by 5 bases and J by 3 bases, leaving a gap of 11 bases between them. TCRbeta CDR3 regions were amplified from genomic DNA using the immunoSEQ Assay, a bias-controlled multiplex PCR. Processing in the source paper ran as follows. Nucleated cell counts per sample were estimated from amplification of reference gene primers within the assay. Sequence reads were collapsed and filtered to measure the absolute abundance of every unique TCRbeta CDR3 rearrangement. For each sample, productive Simpson clonality was calculated by taking the square root of Simpson's diversity index across productive rearrangements. TCRdb re-hosts the immuneACCESS table, in-frame sequences only. Its copies lack some clones; in the studies checked, an unresolved V gene accounts for under half of them, and the cause for the rest is not known. V, J and clone size derive from that table, while D and trimming were established from the DNA sequence. The sample table records about 160,000 clones; around 86% of these occur just once. Under 3.5% of the sample lies in the top ten.

To note about this clone: Its antigen remains undetermined. No base quality information exists; no much larger clone differs at one position.

Overall study outcomes, separate from this receptor: Clinical and demographic metadata were provided uncurated, with the amount varying by source and participant.

Collaborating institutions collected whole blood in K2EDTA tubes following their own protocols. For TCRbeta analysis, collaborators shipped samples in one of three forms: frozen whole blood, isolated PBMCs, or DNA extracted from either of those sample types. Recombination linked TRBV19 to TRBJ2-7; TRBD1 is a possible D gene, resting on 5 matching bases. The sequencing sample was made of peripheral blood. The receptor's source is a man aged 70 or older with acute or convalescent COVID-19. CDR3 loop: CASSLMTDYEQYF. The DNA sequence follows: TGTGCCAGTAGTTTGATGACAGACTACGAGCAGTACTTC.